Below are 8 T cell receptor beta chains sequenced from a single sample in a study of blood T cell repertoires in COVID-19. Assay: immunoSEQ multiplex PCR; the TCRdb copy retains only in-frame clones and omits some. This sample has some 180,000 clones, with about 80% found just once. The sequenced material came from peripheral blood. The receptor source for this set is a woman aged 55-69 years with COVID-19, enrolled during active disease.

This sequence joins TRBV18 and TRBJ2-6, with D possibly matching TRBD1 (5 bases). This CDR3 region has 15 residues. With 6 bases removed from V and 0 bases from J, the gap between germline ends came to 9 bases. Germline V gives CDR1 KGHSH, CDR2 LQKENI. As DNA, the CDR3 is TGTGCCAGCTCCCCAGACAGCTCTGGGGCCAACGTCCTGACTTTC. It is translated as CASSPDSSGANVLTF.

V gene TRBV4-1 combines with J gene TRBJ1-6; 9 nucleotides match TRBD1. V shed 5 bases and J 5 bases; nucleotides not matched to a gene: 4. CDR1 and CDR2 (germline): MGHRA, YSYEKL. CDR3 length: 15 amino acids. The CDR3 coding sequence is TGCGCCAGCAGCTTTAGGGACAGGGATAATTCACCCCTCCACTTT. It is translated as CASSFRDRDNSPLHF.

The chain uses TRBV6-5 and TRBJ1-1, with D perhaps TRBD1 (5 bases). CDR3 length equals 16 residues. The V gene lost 3 bases and the J gene lost 3 bases, with 17 bases spanning the gap. Germline V gene lookup returns CDR1 MNHEY and CDR2 SVGAGI. This CDR3 is CASSYLEVRGHTEAFF. The CDR3 DNA follows: TGTGCCAGCAGTTATCTCGAGGTTAGGGGCCACACTGAAGCTTTCTTT.

This clone was counted a single time. The chain carries TRBV28 and TRBJ1-5, with 7 bases lining up with TRBD1. Trimming cost V 5 bases and J 0 bases; bases outside gene matches: 7. The CDR3 loop spans 16 amino acids. CDR1 is MDHEN, CDR2 SYDVKM, per germline. Here the CDR3 reads CASSLQGTDSNQPQHF. The CDR3, as DNA: TGTGCCAGCAGTCTCCAGGGGACAGATAGCAATCAGCCCCAGCATTTT.

The genes are TRBV18 and TRBJ1-1; TRBD1 matches at 7 bases. The CDR3 runs 13 residues. Losses at the gene ends were 4 bases for V and 7 bases for J; bases not matched to a gene: 6. Per germline, CDR1 KGHSH and CDR2 LQKENI. CDR3 DNA: TGTGCCAGCTCACTCAAGGACAGGCATGAAGCTTTCTTT. Amino acid sequence: CASSLKDRHEAFF.

This chain connects TRBV11-1 to TRBJ2-1; 12 nucleotides agree with TRBD2. CDR1 and CDR2 (germline): SGHAT, FQDESV (reference sequence). V trimming: 4 bases; J trimming: 2 bases; junction bases outside the gene matches: 3. The CDR3 extends over 16 amino acids. CDR3 protein: CASSSSGRGTYNEQFF. The CDR3 nucleotides are TGTGCCAGCAGCTCTAGCGGGAGGGGGACCTACAATGAGCAGTTCTTC. The full variable domain, rest sourced from reference TRBV11-1 and TRBJ2-1, is EAEVAQSPRYKITEKSQAVAFWCDPISGHATLYWYRQILGQGPELLVQFQDESVVDDSQLPKDRFSAERLKGVDSTLKIQPAELGDSAMYLCASSSSGRGTYNEQFFGPGTRLTVL.

The rearrangement uses TRBV5-1 and TRBJ2-2, with a possible D match to TRBD2 (6 bases). V shed 0 bases and J shed 6 bases, with 15 bases lying between them. There are 16 residues in the CDR3. Germline V lookup: CDR1 SGHRS, CDR2 YFSETQ. Here the CDR3 reads CASSLGGGTVAGELFF. The CDR3 DNA sequence: TGCGCCAGCAGCTTGGGAGGAGGGACGGTGGCCGGGGAGCTGTTTTTT.

This clone was counted between two and nine times. This chain joins TRBV7-3 and TRBJ2-1; a weak D match, TRBD2 (6 bases). Germline CDR1 is SGHTA and CDR2 is FQGTGA. The CDR3 is 15 amino acids. Between the trimmed V and J ends, which lost 4 bases and 2 bases, there was a span of 12 bases. For the CDR3, the DNA is TGTGCCAGCAGCTCCGGCGGGGTGCCCTACAATGAGCAGTTCTTC. This translates into CASSSGGVPYNEQFF.